Below, one T cell receptor beta chain is given with its context. These data belong to a study of blood T cell repertoires in COVID-19. As processed by the authors: Using reference gene primer amplification, nucleated cell counts were estimated. Here immunoSEQ multiplex PCR was the method, and the copy in TCRdb shows in-frame clones only, minus some. V, J and clone size are taken as reported in that table, and D and trimming were inferred from the DNA itself. The sample carries 48,000 or so clones, over 75% recorded once. Trimming took off 0 bases at V and 0 bases at J, with 21 bases between the two ends. The V gene's germline CDR1 is MNHEY and CDR2 SVGEGT. This CDR3 has 20 amino acids.

Material for sequencing was peripheral blood. The clonotype comes from a woman of 80 years or more with COVID-19, enrolled during active disease. This chain links TRBV6-2 or TRBV6-3 with TRBJ2-4; weak D call: TRBD2 (7 bases). The CDR3, as DNA: TGTGCCAGCAGTTACTCATTTGCAATGGGGGGGCCTATAGCCAAAAACATTCAGTACTTC. Translating it yields CASSYSFAMGGPIAKNIQYF.